Described below is a single T cell receptor (beta chain) sequence and its context. From germline, CDR1 is KGHSH and CDR2 LQKENI. V lost 9 bases and J 5 bases, leaving 23 bases between the germline ends. The CDR3 consists of 16 residues. A second PCR of about 6 to 12 cycles used a sample-barcoded 5' primer and a J-beta primer mix. TCRdb processed the 5' RACE reads anew with MiXCR; each CDR3 protein has one entry. The profile shows some 940,000 distinct CDR3 sequences, around 29% of them singletons. The sample belongs to a study of blood T cells in healthy people across ages. The same data also contributed to another study, on T cells of mothers and their children.

V and J are TRBV18 and TRBJ2-1; D gene ambiguous. The TCR sequence derives from a woman aged 40 to 49 in good health. Source material: blood. The CDR3 loop is CARQRPEFWLHNEQFF. The CDR3 DNA is TGTGCCAGACAGAGGCCGGAATTTTGGCTTCACAATGAGCAGTTCTTC.